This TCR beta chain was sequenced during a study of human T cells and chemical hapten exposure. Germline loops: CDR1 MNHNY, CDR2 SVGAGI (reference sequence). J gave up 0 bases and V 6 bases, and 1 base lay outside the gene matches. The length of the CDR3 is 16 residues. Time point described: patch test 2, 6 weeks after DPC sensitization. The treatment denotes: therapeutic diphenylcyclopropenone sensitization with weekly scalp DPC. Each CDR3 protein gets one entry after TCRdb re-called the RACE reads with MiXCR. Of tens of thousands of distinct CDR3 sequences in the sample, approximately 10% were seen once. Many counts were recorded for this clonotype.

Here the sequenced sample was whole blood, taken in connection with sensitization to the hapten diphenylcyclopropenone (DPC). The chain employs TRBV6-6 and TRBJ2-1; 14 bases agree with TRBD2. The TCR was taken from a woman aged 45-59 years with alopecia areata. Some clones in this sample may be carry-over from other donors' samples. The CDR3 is CASRGTSGSSYNEQFF. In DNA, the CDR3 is TGTGCCAGCAGAGGGACTAGCGGGAGCTCCTACAATGAGCAGTTCTTC.